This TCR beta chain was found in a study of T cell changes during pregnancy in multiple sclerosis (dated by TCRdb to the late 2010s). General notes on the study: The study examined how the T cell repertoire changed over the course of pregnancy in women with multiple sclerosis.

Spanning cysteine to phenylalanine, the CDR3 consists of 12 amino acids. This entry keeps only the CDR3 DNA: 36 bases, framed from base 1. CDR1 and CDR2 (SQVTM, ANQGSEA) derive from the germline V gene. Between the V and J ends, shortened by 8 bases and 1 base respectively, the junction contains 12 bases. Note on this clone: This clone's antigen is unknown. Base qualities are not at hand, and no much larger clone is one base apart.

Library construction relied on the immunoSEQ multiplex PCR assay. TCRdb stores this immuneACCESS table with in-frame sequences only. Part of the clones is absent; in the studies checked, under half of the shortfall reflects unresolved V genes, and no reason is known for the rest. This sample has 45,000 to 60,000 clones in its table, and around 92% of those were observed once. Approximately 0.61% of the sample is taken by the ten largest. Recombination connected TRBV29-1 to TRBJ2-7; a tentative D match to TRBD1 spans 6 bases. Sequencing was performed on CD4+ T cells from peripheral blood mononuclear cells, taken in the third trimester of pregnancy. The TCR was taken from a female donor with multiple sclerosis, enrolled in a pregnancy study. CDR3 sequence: CSFSQGSYEQYF. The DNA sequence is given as TGCAGCTTTTCACAGGGATCCTACGAGCAGTACTTC.